This is a list of T cell receptor beta chains from one sample in a study of cytomegalovirus exposure and HLA in healthy donors. TCRdb's table, derived via immunoSEQ multiplex PCR, lists solely in-frame clones and lacks some. The sample comprises 100,000 to 150,000 clones, roughly 78% of which are singletons, and over 5.5% rests with the top ten. Sequenced input: PBMCs. The receptors were gathered from a woman aged 40 to 50 in good health and CMV-seronegative. Each CDR3 is given with its conserved first and last residue. D genes are given only for firm matches. Not every row has a clone size; where given, it reads once, few, many or a size class.

size	D	V	J	DNA	CDR3
-	TRBD1	TRBV5-1	TRBJ2-7	TGCGCCAGCAGCTCTCGGGACAGCTCCTACGAGCAGTACTTC	CASSSRDSSYEQYF
-	TRBD1	TRBV7-2	TRBJ2-7	TGTGCCAGCAGCTTGACAGGGAACTACGAGCAGTACTTC	CASSLTGNYEQYF
few	-	TRBV5-6	TRBJ1-3	TGTGCCAGCAGCGGCGACACGTCCCGTTACACCATATATTTT	CASSGDTSRYTIYF
-	TRBD2	TRBV9	TRBJ2-1	TGTGCCAGCAGCGCGGGACTAGCGGGAGGGTCGAGCTCCTACAATGAGCAGTTCTTC	CASSAGLAGGSSSYNEQFF
-	-	TRBV5-4	TRBJ1-1	TGTGCCAGCAGCTTCGGGGGGCTGAACACTGAAGCTTTCTTT	CASSFGGLNTEAFF
-	TRBD1	TRBV19	TRBJ2-5	TGTGCCAGTACGGGCGGGACAGGGGTTGTCACCCAGTACTTC	CASTGGTGVVTQYF
-	-	TRBV7-3	TRBJ1-1	TGTGCCAGCATTGCGGGGGAAGCTTTCTTT	CASIAGEAFF
-	TRBD1	TRBV28	TRBJ1-5	TGTGCCAGCAGTTCGGAATTTGACAGGGTTGAAGGGCAGCCCCAGCATTTT	CASSSEFDRVEGQPQHF
-	TRBD1	TRBV28	TRBJ2-7	TGTGCCAGCAGCCTGGGACAGTCCTACGAGCAGTACTTC	CASSLGQSYEQYF
-	TRBD2	TRBV11-2	TRBJ2-1	TGTGCCAGCAGCTCTCCGGCGCGGGGGAATGAGCAGTTCTTC	CASSSPARGNEQFF
-	TRBD1	TRBV5-6	TRBJ1-2	TGTGCCAGCACCTGGGGGGAGCGGGGACAGGACGCTAATAGCTACACCTTC	CASTWGERGQDANSYTF
-	TRBD2	TRBV28	TRBJ2-1	TGTGCCAGCAGTCCGGGGTGGGTAGCGGGAGGGTCCTACAATGAGCAGTTCTTC	CASSPGWVAGGSYNEQFF
-	TRBD1	TRBV6-1	TRBJ2-5	TGTGCCAGCAGCCCGGGACAGGGCTGGGAGACCCAGTACTTC	CASSPGQGWETQYF
-	TRBD2	TRBV10-3	TRBJ2-1	TGTGCCATCAAGCTCGGGGGGGACAATGAGCAGTTCTTC	CAIKLGGDNEQFF
few	-	TRBV4-1	TRBJ2-7	TGTGCCAGCAGCCAAGTTTTAGGGTGGGGGGGCCACGAGCAGTACTTC	CASSQVLGWGGHEQYF
-	TRBD2	TRBV6-1	TRBJ2-7	TGTGCCAGCAGTCCTCCTAGCGGGGCCTCCTACGAGCAGTACTTC	CASSPPSGASYEQYF
-	-	TRBV7-9	TRBJ1-1	TGTGCCAGCAGCTTAGGTAGCACTGAAGCTTTCTTT	CASSLGSTEAFF
-	TRBD1	TRBV28	TRBJ2-1	TGTGCCACCGCAACAGGGGGCGCCTACAATGAGCAGTTCTTC	CATATGGAYNEQFF
-	-	TRBV4-1	TRBJ1-5	TGCGCCAGCAGCCAAGAACGACAGAGGCATCAGCCCCAGCATTTT	CASSQERQRHQPQHF
-	TRBD1	TRBV6-5	TRBJ1-2	TGTGCCAGCAGCAGAGACAGGGGTTTGAGGGGCTACACCTTC	CASSRDRGLRGYTF
once	-	TRBV20-1	TRBJ2-7	TGCAGTGCTACCCGCGGGTACGAGCAGTACTTC	CSATRGYEQYF
few	TRBD2	TRBV29-1	TRBJ2-3	TGCAGCGTTGAGGGGACTAGCGGACGCACAGATACGCAGTATTTT	CSVEGTSGRTDTQYF
-	-	TRBV19	TRBJ1-1	TGTGCCAGTAGCTCAGGGGTGCTTGAAGCTTTCTTT	CASSSGVLEAFF
-	TRBD2	TRBV9	TRBJ2-7	TGTGCCAGCAGCGTAGCTGGCGGGAGCACGGGGGGCGAGCAGTACTTC	CASSVAGGSTGGEQYF
-	TRBD1	TRBV28	TRBJ1-2	TGTGCCAGCAGTTGGACAGGGTCCTATGGCTACACCTTC	CASSWTGSYGYTF
-	-	TRBV6-5	TRBJ2-6	TGTGCCAGCAGGGGCCTCTCTGGGGCCAACGTCCTGACTTTC	CASRGLSGANVLTF
few	TRBD1	TRBV11-3	TRBJ1-3	TGTGCCAGCAGCTCGGGACAGGGACCCTCTGGAAACACCATATATTTT	CASSSGQGPSGNTIYF
once	-	TRBV9	TRBJ2-2	TGTGCCAGCAGCGTAACAGGGGACTCGGCCGGGGAGCTGTTTTTT	CASSVTGDSAGELFF
-	-	TRBV10-3	TRBJ2-4	TGTGCCATCAGTAGGGAGATCCTCGCCAAAAACAGTCAGTACTTC	CAISREILAKNSQYF